A single sample is the source of the 14 T cell receptor beta chains below, sequenced in a study of T cell repertoires in ileal Crohn's disease. Sequenced by immunoSEQ multiplex PCR; TCRdb stores in-frame clones only, minus some. The data show 3,500 to 4,500 clones, 76% seen once. Time point here: inflamed ileum from the surgical specimen. The sequencing input was ileal tissue. The source is an adult with Crohn's disease.

The chain recombines TRBV7-9 with TRBJ2-3, with D unclear. Trimming cost V 7 bases and J 1 base, with 12 bases left between them. Germline values: CDR1 SEHNR, CDR2 FQNEAQ (reference sequence). The CDR3 length is 14 residues. CDR3 sequence: CASNPGGGTDTQYF. CDR3 coding DNA: TGTGCCAGCAATCCAGGTGGAGGCACAGATACGCAGTATTTT.

The rearrangement joins TRBV21-1 to TRBJ1-5; the table calls TRBD1, which could not be checked here. TRBV21-1 is reported as a pseudogene. The length of the CDR3 is 16 residues. The CDR3 coding sequence is TGTGCCAGCAGCTTGATCCCCCGACAGAATAATCAGCCCCAGCATTTT. The encoded protein is CASSLIPRQNNQPQHF.

The sample holds a few counts of this clone. This sequence joins TRBV29-1 and TRBJ2-7, with D possibly matching TRBD2 (6 bases). V lost 4 bases, J lost 0 bases, and 10 bases lay in between. Germline V lookup: CDR1 SQVTM, CDR2 ANQGSEA. This CDR3 contains 13 residues. The CDR3 here is CSVGRGSSYEQYF. CDR3 DNA sequence: TGCAGCGTTGGGCGGGGCAGCTCCTACGAGCAGTACTTC.

This chain links TRBV18 with TRBJ2-3; D is unresolved. Deletions cut 3 bases from V and 0 bases from J, with 1 base between. Germline-derived CDR1 and CDR2 are KGHSH and LQKENI. The CDR3 contains 12 residues. CDR3 nucleotide sequence: TGTGCCAGCTCACCTAGCACAGATACGCAGTATTTT. Translating gives CASSPSTDTQYF.

The chain employs TRBV7-9 and TRBJ2-2; the match to TRBD1 covers 7 bases. Per the germline V gene, CDR1 is SEHNR and CDR2 is FQNEAQ (reference sequence). The J segment lost 5 bases and the V segment lost 5 bases, leaving 14 bases of the junction unmatched. CDR3 length: 17 amino acids. The DNA for the CDR3 is TGTGCCAGCAGCCCACGAGACAGGGCGCAAAGAACCGGGGAGCTGTTTTTT. It specifies CASSPRDRAQRTGELFF.

The chain couples TRBV10-3 to TRBJ2-3; maybe TRBD2 (5 bases). Trimming shortened V by 7 bases and J by 6 bases, and 14 bases separated the two germline ends. CDR3 length: 13 residues. Germline V gene sequence: CDR1 ENHRY, CDR2 SYGVKD. CDR3 sequence (DNA): TGTGCCATCAATCCCAGGAGCGGCGATACGCAGTATTTT. It specifies CAINPRSGDTQYF.

The chain joins TRBV5-1 to TRBJ2-1; TRBD2 is a possible D gene (6 bases). With 7 bases removed from V and 6 bases from J, the gap between germline ends came to 20 bases. The length of the CDR3 is 15 residues. Per germline, CDR1 SGHRS and CDR2 YFSETQ. CDR3 coding DNA: TGCGCCAGCGGATATTCGTCGACGGGGGTCAATGAGCAGTTCTTC. Protein sequence: CASGYSSTGVNEQFF.

The chain couples TRBV5-6 to TRBJ1-2; tentative D call: TRBD1 (5 bases). Trimming pared 4 bases from V and 4 bases from J, leaving 14 bases between. Germline CDR1 reads SGHDT; CDR2 reads YYEEEE. The CDR3 sequence is 14 residues long. CDR3 DNA sequence: TGTGCCAGCAGCCCCGGGGGGGTAGGCTATGGCTACACCTTC. Its translation is CASSPGGVGYGYTF.

As for this clone: One junction end disagrees with the germline gene, perhaps due to a read error. The V call is TRBV6-6, the J call TRBJ2-7; 9 bases map to TRBD1. Germline V CDR1 and CDR2: MNHNY, SVGAGI (reference sequence). The CDR3 extends over 12 amino acids. The CDR3 DNA follows: TGTGCCAGCAGCCTCCCGGGACAGGGCTTTTGCTTC. It is translated as CASSLPGQGFCF.

The chain joins TRBV5-6 to TRBJ2-7; D ambiguous. The CDR3 runs to 15 residues. V shed 6 bases and J shed 2 bases, with 18 bases lying between them. Looked up from germline, CDR1 is SGHDT and CDR2 is YYEEEE. The CDR3 here is CASKTSWTSPYEQYF. CDR3 nucleotides: TGTGCCAGCAAAACCTCCTGGACCTCCCCCTACGAGCAGTACTTC.

The chain couples TRBV5-4 to TRBJ2-7; D may be TRBD1 (5 bases). V was trimmed by 4 bases and J by 1 base, leaving 18 bases between them. The CDR3 is made up of 16 amino acids. Germline loops: CDR1 SGHNT, CDR2 YYREEE (reference sequence). The CDR3 loop reads CASSLAGHGSSYEQYF. The CDR3 DNA reads as TGTGCCAGCAGCCTCGCCGGACACGGTTCATCCTACGAGCAGTACTTC.

The chain couples TRBV7-6 to TRBJ1-6, with TRBD1 as a possible D gene (6 bases). V dropped 2 bases and J dropped 10 bases, with 12 bases sitting between them. The CDR3 spans 14 residues. Germline assignment: CDR1 SGHVS and CDR2 FNYEAQ. The CDR3 is CASSLSGANSPLHF. The CDR3 DNA reads TGTGCCAGCAGCTTATCGGGGGCGAACTCACCCCTCCACTTT.

Here the CDR3 reads CATGQDFNEKLFF. Here the CDR3 DNA reads TGTGCCACGGGACAGGACTTTAATGAAAAACTGTTTTTT. The chain has TRBV10-3 and TRBJ1-4; 8 bases are a match to TRBD1. The junction had 5 bases not matched to a gene; V was cut back by 10 bases and J by 4 bases. CDR1 is ENHRY and CDR2 is SYGVKD in the germline V gene. The CDR3 contains 13 residues.

The chain has TRBV19 and TRBJ1-5; 7 positions agree with TRBD1. CDR3 length: 15 residues. The germline V gene encodes CDR1 LNHDA and CDR2 SQIVND (reference sequence). V trimming: 4 bases; J trimming: 3 bases; junction bases outside the gene matches: 6. The CDR3 DNA sequence: TGTGCCAGTAGTAGGGGGGACAGCCTCAATCAGCCCCAGCATTTT. Translating gives CASSRGDSLNQPQHF.